What follows are 5 T cell receptor beta chains derived from one specimen sequenced in a study of T cell responses to AZD1222 COVID-19 vaccine. TCRdb keeps only in-frame clones here, not all; method: immunoSEQ multiplex PCR. The sample lists some 140,000 clones; around 90% were seen once. The sequenced sample was peripheral blood, obtained on day 0 of AZD1222 vaccination. The receptors were sampled from an adult in good health.

This chain uses TRBV6-2 or TRBV6-3 with TRBJ1-2; no firm D call. This CDR3 comprises 15 residues. With 2 bases removed from V and 1 base from J, the gap between germline ends came to 11 bases. In germline, CDR1 is MNHEY, CDR2 SVGEGT. CDR3 sequence (DNA): TGTGCCAGCAGTTACGCCAAACAATTTAACTATGGCTACACCTTC. Translating it yields CASSYAKQFNYGYTF.

The chain carries TRBV2 and TRBJ2-1; D is ambiguous. V lost 7 bases to trimming and J lost 0 bases, with 13 bases between them. The CDR3 is made up of 15 amino acids. Germline loops: CDR1 SNHLY, CDR2 FYNNEI. CDR3 nucleotides: TGTGCCAGCAAGGCCGAGCTAAGCTCCTACAATGAGCAGTTCTTC. Protein product: CASKAELSSYNEQFF.

V gene TRBV27 combines with J gene TRBJ1-4; no definite D call. Germline V gene data show CDR1 as MNHEY and CDR2 as SMNVEV (reference sequence). Trimming pared 4 bases from V and 5 bases from J, leaving 2 bases between. This CDR3 is built from 11 residues. In DNA, the CDR3 is TGTGCCAGCAGTTCGAATGAAAAACTGTTTTTT. Its translation: CASSSNEKLFF.

This clone has only one observation. The V call is TRBV5-4, the J call TRBJ2-5; 7 bases agree with TRBD1. Germline CDR1 SGHNT, CDR2 YYREEE (reference sequence). CDR3 size: 13 residues. With V trimmed by 2 bases and J by 4 bases, 2 bases remained unmatched. The CDR3 region has the DNA TGTGCCAGCAGCTTTGGACAGGTAGAGACCCAGTACTTC. Its protein product is CASSFGQVETQYF.

The rearrangement uses TRBV11-2 and TRBJ1-1, with unresolved D. CDR1 is SGHAT, CDR2 FQNNGV, per germline. This CDR3 contains 14 residues. With 1 base removed from V and 1 base from J, the gap between germline ends came to 7 bases. CDR3 in DNA: TGTGCCAGCAGCTTAGTGCGAGGGAACACTGAAGCTTTCTTT. Its translation: CASSLVRGNTEAFF.